The 18 T cell receptor beta chains below come from one sample, sequenced in a study of T cell changes during pregnancy in multiple sclerosis. Here immunoSEQ multiplex PCR was the method, and the copy in TCRdb shows in-frame clones only, minus some. The data hold over 70,000 clones, with around 92% observed a single time. The sample in question was peripheral blood, obtained in the third trimester of pregnancy. Source of these receptors: a female donor in good health, enrolled as a control in a pregnancy study.

The rearrangement uses TRBV28 and TRBJ1-5; D gene uncertain. The germline V and J ends were trimmed by 8 bases and 11 bases, with 22 bases remaining between them. The CDR3 sequence is 14 residues long. Germline-derived CDR1 and CDR2 are MDHEN and SYDVKM. CDR3: CASCTVGLSSAQHF. DNA of the CDR3: TGTGCCAGCTGCACCGTAGGACTGTCCTCAGCCCAGCATTTT. The full variable domain, rest sourced from reference TRBV28 and TRBJ1-5, is DVKVTQSSRYLVKRTGEKVFLECVQDMDHENMFWYRQDPGLGLRLIYFSYDVKMKEKGDIPEGYSVSREKKERFSLILESASTNQTSMYLCASCTVGLSSAQHFGDGTRLSIL.

This chain links TRBV7-3 with TRBJ2-5; D may be TRBD1 (5 bases). Germline V lookup: CDR1 SGHTA, CDR2 FQGTGA. V lost 1 base and J lost 3, with 9 bases in between. The CDR3 consists of 14 residues. CDR3 DNA: TGTGCCAGCAGCTTAATGGGCAGGGAAGAGACCCAGTACTTC. As protein: CASSLMGREETQYF.

CDR3 coding DNA: TGTGCCAGCAGCTTAGAGGGGATAGGGGGTAGGGGCTACACCTTC. Residues: CASSLEGIGGRGYTF. This chain uses TRBV7-2 with TRBJ1-2; the D gene is possibly TRBD1 (6 bases). With 1 base removed from V and 8 bases from J, the gap between germline ends came to 17 bases. Looked up from germline, CDR1 is SGHTA and CDR2 is FQGNSA. The CDR3 is 15 residues long.

This clone was recorded once. This chain uses TRBV28 with TRBJ2-7, with D tentatively TRBD2 (7 bases). Per germline, CDR1 MDHEN and CDR2 SYDVKM. The V end was cut by 7 bases, the J end by 3 bases, with 16 bases between. The CDR3 covers 14 residues. CDR3 loop: CASTVRGGNYEQYF. DNA for the CDR3: TGTGCCAGCACCGTAAGGGGGGGAAACTACGAGCAGTACTTC. The whole variable domain, filled in from reference TRBV28 and TRBJ2-7, reads DVKVTQSSRYLVKRTGEKVFLECVQDMDHENMFWYRQDPGLGLRLIYFSYDVKMKEKGDIPEGYSVSREKKERFSLILESASTNQTSMYLCASTVRGGNYEQYFGPGTRLTVT.

The V call is TRBV9, the J call TRBJ1-3, with a tentative D call TRBD1 (5 bases). CDR1 and CDR2 from the germline V gene are SGDLS and YYNGEE. The germline V and J ends were trimmed by 4 bases and 2 bases, with 22 bases remaining between them. The CDR3 consists of 18 residues. In nucleotides, the CDR3 is TGTGCCAGCAGCACGACGGGCGGGGGGGGTTTGGCTGGAAACACCATATATTTT. It specifies CASSTTGGGGLAGNTIYF.

This clone was seen a single time. The V gene is TRBV30, the J gene TRBJ2-7, with no clear D. V was trimmed by 0 bases and J by 7 bases, leaving 13 bases between them. The CDR3 runs to 13 residues. Germline assignment: CDR1 GTSNPN and CDR2 SVGIG (reference sequence). In DNA form, the CDR3 reads TGTGCCTGGAGTGTACTTTCCTTTCGGGAGCAGTACTTC. Its translation: CAWSVLSFREQYF. Combining the CDR3 with reference TRBV30 and TRBJ2-7 gives the whole variable domain SQTIHQWPATLVQPVGSPLSLECTVEGTSNPNLYWYRQAAGRGLQLLFYSVGIGQISSEVPQNLSASRPQDRQFILSSKKLLLSDSGFYLCAWSVLSFREQYFGPGTRLTVT.

The chain couples TRBV28 to TRBJ1-2; TRBD1 aligns across 8 bases. With V trimmed by 4 bases and J by 0 bases, 10 bases remained unmatched. CDR3 length: 17 residues. Germline values: CDR1 MDHEN, CDR2 SYDVKM. The chain's CDR3 is CASSWAPGGGANYGYTF. For the CDR3, the DNA is TGTGCCAGCAGTTGGGCCCCAGGGGGCGGAGCTAACTATGGCTACACCTTC.

The V and J genes are TRBV18 and TRBJ1-5, with TRBD1 as a possible D gene (5 bases). V shed 5 bases and J shed 4 bases, with 18 bases lying between them. This CDR3 region has 16 residues. Germline CDR1 KGHSH, CDR2 LQKENI. CDR3 region: CASSRGSRDRNQPQHF. The DNA for the CDR3 is TGTGCCAGCTCAAGGGGATCAAGGGATCGGAATCAGCCCCAGCATTTT.

The CDR3 DNA is TGTGCCAGCAGATCGACAGGGACGACTTCAGAGACCCAGTACTTC. This sequence encodes CASRSTGTTSETQYF. The genes are TRBV28 and TRBJ2-5; 7 bases match TRBD1. Germline assignment: CDR1 MDHEN and CDR2 SYDVKM. J gave up 4 bases and V 6 bases, and 11 bases lay outside the gene matches. CDR3 length: 15 amino acids.

J is TRBJ2-6 and V is TRBV5-1, with D uncertain. V lost 4 bases to trimming and J lost 4 bases, with 18 bases between them. Per germline, CDR1 SGHRS and CDR2 YFSETQ. The CDR3 runs 17 residues. The CDR3: CASSLIPEIRGANVLTF. DNA for the CDR3: TGCGCCAGCAGCCTTATACCGGAGATAAGAGGGGCCAACGTCCTGACTTTC.

The chain carries TRBV28 and TRBJ2-3; no reliable D call. Trimming cost V 4 bases and J 2 bases, with 10 bases left between them. The CDR3 loop spans 14 amino acids. The germline V gene encodes CDR1 MDHEN and CDR2 SYDVKM. The CDR3 bases are TGTGCCAGCAGTTCGCAGGCAAACACAGATACGCAGTATTTT. Translated, it gives CASSSQANTDTQYF.

The chain is built from TRBV12-5 and TRBJ2-5; D is possibly TRBD2 (6 bases). The CDR3 runs to 16 residues. From germline, CDR1 is LGHNT and CDR2 FRNRAP. Deletions cut 0 bases from V and 3 bases from J, with 14 bases between. CDR3 loop: CASGLVSREWEETQYF. CDR3 DNA: TGTGCTAGTGGTTTGGTATCCCGGGAGTGGGAAGAGACCCAGTACTTC.

The J gene is TRBJ1-1, the V gene TRBV13; 8 nucleotides match TRBD1. The CDR3 is made up of 14 amino acids. Trimming removed 1 base from V and 4 bases from J; junction bases left unmatched: 2. Germline V lookup: CDR1 PRHDT, CDR2 FYEKMQ (reference sequence). The chain's CDR3 is CASSLAGGRTEAFF. Written as DNA, the CDR3 is TGTGCCAGCAGCTTAGCAGGGGGCCGCACTGAAGCTTTCTTT.

J is TRBJ2-6 and V is TRBV15; D is ambiguous. CDR3 length: 16 amino acids. Trimming took 2 bases from V and 1 from J, leaving 9 bases between them. Germline assignment: CDR1 LNHNV and CDR2 YYDKDF (reference sequence). The CDR3 sequence: CATSRTPVSGANVLTF. The CDR3 region has the DNA TGTGCCACCAGCAGAACGCCGGTGTCTGGGGCCAACGTCCTGACTTTC.

V and J are TRBV9 and TRBJ2-5; possible D gene TRBD1, 5 bases. Trimming removed 0 bases at V and 5 bases at J, with 14 bases between. Germline values: CDR1 SGDLS, CDR2 YYNGEE. CDR3 length: 15 residues. The CDR3 bases are TGTGCCAGCAGCGTAGACCAGGGCGGTTGGGAGACCCAGTACTTC. This encodes CASSVDQGGWETQYF.

V and J are TRBV30 and TRBJ1-2, with 9 positions matching TRBD1. Germline loops: CDR1 GTSNPN, CDR2 SVGIG (reference sequence). V gave up 4 bases and J gave up 1 base; unmatched junction bases: 7. The CDR3 consists of 15 residues. CDR3: CAWKTGTGLNYGYTF. The CDR3 nucleotides are TGTGCCTGGAAAACCGGGACAGGGCTTAACTATGGCTACACCTTC.

There are a few counts of this clone. The gene calls are TRBV19 and TRBJ1-1; TRBD1 agrees at 7 bases. V was pared by 6 bases and J by 9 bases, with 13 bases of the junction left unmatched. The CDR3 has 14 residues. Germline V CDR1 and CDR2: LNHDA, SQIVND (reference sequence). The CDR3: CASRTWTGDFQAFF. In DNA, the CDR3 is TGTGCCAGTAGGACCTGGACAGGAGATTTCCAAGCTTTCTTT.

The chain uses TRBV6-6 and TRBJ1-1; the match to TRBD1 covers 7 bases. The CDR3 runs 14 residues. After removal of 6 bases from V and 2 bases from J, the junction contained 6 bases not matched to a gene. CDR1 is MNHNY and CDR2 is SVGAGI in the germline V gene (reference sequence). CDR3 nucleotide sequence: TGTGCCAGCAGCCTAGACAGGGTTAACACTGAAGCTTTCTTT. Protein product: CASSLDRVNTEAFF.